The 27 T cell receptor beta chains in this list originate from one sample, sequenced in a study of PD-L1 blockade in urothelial cancer. Profiling relied on immunoSEQ multiplex PCR, and the TCRdb table lists in-frame clones only, not all of them. The data show about 110,000 clones, with under 85% seen just once and roughly 2.3% held by the top ten. Material: PBMCs, obtained around atezolizumab (anti-PD-L1) treatment. The source is a man aged 45-60 years with urothelial cancer.

In this sample, this clone turned up once. The genes are TRBV19 and TRBJ2-1, with 7 nucleotides matching TRBD2. The CDR3 runs to 17 residues. V lost 2 bases and J lost 6; bases outside the gene matches: 13. Germline V lookup: CDR1 LNHDA, CDR2 SQIVND (reference sequence). CDR3 sequence (DNA): TGTGCCAGTAGTATAAGGTTTGGCGGGAGTGGGATCAATGAGCAGTTCTTC. Its translation is CASSIRFGGSGINEQFF. The variable domain in full, with the rest retrieved from reference TRBV19 and TRBJ2-1, is DGGITQSPKYLFRKEGQNVTLSCEQNLNHDAMYWYRQDPGQGLRLIYYSQIVNDFQKGDIAEGYSVSREKKESFPLTVTSAQKNPTAFYLCASSIRFGGSGINEQFFGPGTRLTVL.

The chain recombines TRBV15 with TRBJ1-4; 7 nucleotides agree with TRBD1. The CDR3 has 14 residues. Germline CDR1 LNHNV, CDR2 YYDKDF (reference sequence). After removal of 5 bases from V and 6 bases from J, the junction contained 6 bases not matched to a gene. The CDR3 sequence: CATSGRDSDEKLFF. The CDR3 region has the DNA TGTGCCACCAGCGGGCGGGACAGTGATGAAAAACTGTTTTTT.

J is TRBJ1-2 and V is TRBV18; D is unresolved. The CDR3 contains 12 residues. Per germline, CDR1 KGHSH and CDR2 LQKENI. V lost 4 bases and J lost 0, with 3 bases in between. The CDR3 DNA sequence: TGTGCCAGCTCACTAGCTAACTATGGCTACACCTTC. Protein: CASSLANYGYTF. The full variable domain, completed using reference TRBV18 and TRBJ1-2, is NAGVMQNPRHLVRRRGQEARLRCSPMKGHSHVYWYRQLPEEGLKFMVYLQKENIIDESGMPKERFSAEFPKEGPSILRIQQVVRGDSAAYFCASSLANYGYTFGSGTRLTVV.

The rearrangement links TRBV6-1 to TRBJ2-5, with D maybe TRBD1 (6 bases). Between the trimmed V and J ends, which lost 6 bases and 4 bases, there was a span of 18 bases. The CDR3 spans 15 residues. Germline V gene lookup returns CDR1 MNHNS and CDR2 SASEGT. The CDR3 DNA reads as TGTGCCAGCAGGGGGACAAAAAAAAGTATAGAGACCCAGTACTTC. Translation: CASRGTKKSIETQYF.

This rearrangement joins TRBV7-8 to TRBJ1-3, with unresolved D. CDR1 and CDR2 (germline): SGHVS, FQNEAQ. CDR3 length: 15 residues. Trimming cost V 2 bases and J 4 bases, with 12 bases left between them. The CDR3 is CASSLSYGSGNTIYF. As DNA, the CDR3 is TGTGCCAGCAGCTTAAGTTACGGGTCCGGAAACACCATATATTTT.

This chain connects TRBV5-1 to TRBJ2-2; a possible D gene is TRBD2 (6 bases). Germline values: CDR1 SGHRS, CDR2 YFSETQ. With 4 bases removed from V and 0 bases from J, the gap between germline ends came to 10 bases. CDR3 length: 15 amino acids. The CDR3 sequence is CASSAGRPNTGELFF. Written as DNA, the CDR3 is TGCGCCAGCAGCGCGGGACGGCCGAACACCGGGGAGCTGTTTTTT.

This clone came up once. The CDR3: CASSSGTEGVNEKLFF. In DNA form, the CDR3 reads TGTGCCAGCAGTTCCGGGACAGAAGGTGTGAATGAAAAACTGTTTTTT. The chain carries TRBV2 and TRBJ1-4, with 7 positions matching TRBD1. Germline V gene lookup returns CDR1 SNHLY and CDR2 FYNNEI. The CDR3 totals 16 residues. The trim removed 5 bases at V and 5 bases at J, leaving 11 bases unmatched.

The V call is TRBV5-4, the J call TRBJ2-6; unclear D gene. V was cut by 1 base and J by 0 bases, with 5 bases left in between. Germline V gives CDR1 SGHNT, CDR2 YYREEE (reference sequence). CDR3 length equals 15 residues. The CDR3 DNA follows: TGTGCCAGCAGCTTGCAGGCCTCTGGGGCCAACGTCCTGACTTTC. It translates to CASSLQASGANVLTF.

The V and J genes are TRBV9 and TRBJ1-5; 7 bases line up with TRBD1. V was pared by 3 bases and J by 5 bases, with 5 bases of the junction left unmatched. Per the germline V gene, CDR1 is SGDLS and CDR2 is YYNGEE. The CDR3 loop spans 14 amino acids. The CDR3 region is CASSGGTVDQPQHF. In nucleotides, the CDR3 is TGTGCCAGCAGCGGAGGGACAGTAGATCAGCCCCAGCATTTT.

This clone was recorded only once. The gene calls are TRBV11-2 and TRBJ2-7; the match to TRBD2 covers 7 bases. J gave up 6 bases and V 4 bases, and 6 bases lay outside the gene matches. The CDR3 extends over 13 amino acids. Germline V gene data show CDR1 as SGHAT and CDR2 as FQNNGV. CDR3 sequence: CASSSGGGLEQYF. The DNA of the CDR3 is TGTGCCAGCAGCTCGGGCGGGGGACTCGAGCAGTACTTC.

This clone was counted a single time. The chain links TRBV5-1 to TRBJ2-7; 14 bases are shared with TRBD2. Looked up from germline, CDR1 is SGHRS and CDR2 is YFSETQ. With 4 bases clipped from V and 6 bases from J, the junction kept 12 bases outside the gene matches. This CDR3 is built from 17 residues. The CDR3 here is CASSPGLAGDGAVEQYF. CDR3 DNA: TGCGCCAGCAGCCCGGGACTAGCGGGAGATGGAGCCGTCGAGCAGTACTTC.

To note about this clone: Within the sample, other DNA sequences also encode this same CDR3. This chain uses TRBV30 with TRBJ2-1; tentatively, D is TRBD1 (6 bases). The V gene's germline CDR1 is GTSNPN and CDR2 SVGIG (reference sequence). V was shortened by 0 bases and J by 6 bases, with 6 bases between the two germline ends. The CDR3 extends over 12 amino acids. CDR3 nucleotide sequence: TGTGCCTGGAGTGTACAGGGCAATGAGCAGTTCTTC. It is translated as CAWSVQGNEQFF.

This sequence joins TRBV18 and TRBJ2-7; D is unclear. Germline CDR1 and CDR2: KGHSH and LQKENI. The length of the CDR3 is 12 residues. Trimming took 5 bases from V and 1 from J, leaving 6 bases between them. The CDR3 loop reads CASSGSSYEQYF. The DNA for the CDR3 is TGTGCCAGCTCAGGCTCGTCCTACGAGCAGTACTTC.

This chain uses TRBV5-1 with TRBJ2-5, with TRBD1 matching over 9 bases. The junction had 9 bases not matched to a gene; V was cut back by 4 bases and J by 5 bases. This CDR3 contains 15 residues. Germline CDR1 reads SGHRS; CDR2 reads YFSETQ. CDR3 sequence: CASSPGTGPGETQYF. The CDR3 nucleotides are TGCGCCAGCAGCCCCGGGACAGGGCCAGGGGAGACCCAGTACTTC.

The gene calls are TRBV5-4 and TRBJ2-5; 7 bases align to TRBD1. Germline V gene lookup returns CDR1 SGHNT and CDR2 YYREEE (reference sequence). The CDR3 covers 16 residues. Trimming took 0 bases from V and 2 from J; bases not matched to a gene: 7. CDR3 in amino acids: CASSLGTGGGQETQYF. CDR3 nucleotide sequence: TGTGCCAGCAGCTTGGGGACAGGTGGGGGACAAGAGACCCAGTACTTC.

V gene TRBV7-3 combines with J gene TRBJ2-5; no clear D. Germline V gene data show CDR1 as SGHTA and CDR2 as FQGTGA. The V end was cut by 5 bases, the J end by 1 base, with 11 bases between. This CDR3 is 14 amino acids long. The CDR3 bases are TGTGCCAGCAGCCGTTCCGGGTCCCAAGAGACCCAGTACTTC. This codes for CASSRSGSQETQYF.

The rearrangement uses TRBV27 and TRBJ2-7; TRBD1 matches 7 bases. The CDR3 spans 14 residues. CDR1 and CDR2 from the germline V gene are MNHEY and SMNVEV (reference sequence). V trimming: 5 bases; J trimming: 2 bases; junction bases outside the gene matches: 6. The CDR3 DNA is TGTGCCAGCAGTACCCGGGACAGAACCTACGAGCAGTACTTC. Its protein product is CASSTRDRTYEQYF.

The rearrangement uses TRBV28 and TRBJ1-6; D remains unclear. Trimming stripped 10 bases from V and 5 bases from J, with 12 bases between. CDR1 and CDR2 (germline): MDHEN, SYDVKM. The CDR3 runs 13 residues. The CDR3 nucleotides are TGTGCCACCGCCCTCGGGAATAATTCACCCCTCCACTTT. This sequence encodes CATALGNNSPLHF.

The chain joins TRBV20-1 to TRBJ2-3, with D unresolved. The CDR3 contains 10 residues. Trimming took 1 base from V and 7 from J, leaving 3 bases between them. Germline CDR1 reads DFQATT; CDR2 reads SNEGSKA (reference sequence). CDR3 amino acids: CSARVNTQYF. CDR3 DNA sequence: TGCAGTGCTAGAGTAAATACGCAGTATTTT.

The CDR3 coding sequence is TGCGCCAGCAGCTTGGGACAGGAAGGATCGACTTACGAGCAGTACTTC. The encoded protein is CASSLGQEGSTYEQYF. The V call is TRBV5-1, the J call TRBJ2-7; D is possibly TRBD1 (6 bases). The CDR3 contains 16 residues. The V and J ends lost 0 bases and 4 bases respectively, with 17 bases between them. Germline loops: CDR1 SGHRS, CDR2 YFSETQ.

The J gene is TRBJ2-3, the V gene TRBV5-1, with 7 bases aligning to TRBD1. The CDR3 length is 13 residues. With V trimmed by 4 bases and J by 5 bases, 4 bases remained unmatched. Germline values: CDR1 SGHRS, CDR2 YFSETQ. CDR3 in DNA: TGCGCCAGCAGCGCCGGGACAGAAGATACGCAGTATTTT. As protein: CASSAGTEDTQYF.

This rearrangement joins TRBV2 to TRBJ2-3, with 9 nucleotides matching TRBD1. The germline V gene has CDR1 SNHLY and CDR2 FYNNEI. The CDR3 covers 14 residues. The V segment lost 6 bases and the J segment 2 bases; nucleotides outside the gene matches: 3. The CDR3 reads CASRTGGPTDTQYF. The CDR3 DNA reads as TGTGCCAGCAGAACAGGGGGCCCCACAGATACGCAGTATTTT.

The V gene is TRBV6-5, the J gene TRBJ1-2; 10 positions agree with TRBD1. The CDR3 has 14 amino acids. The V gene's germline CDR1 is MNHEY and CDR2 SVGAGI. Germline trimming cut 5 bases from V and 8 bases from J; bases unmatched to any gene: 8. The CDR3 loop is CASSDLTGGGGYTF. The CDR3 DNA follows: TGTGCCAGCAGTGACTTGACAGGGGGCGGCGGCTACACCTTC.

V usage is TRBV27 and J usage is TRBJ1-5; 10 bases are a match to TRBD1. V was pared by 2 bases and J by 6 bases, with 4 bases of the junction left unmatched. Germline CDR1 and CDR2: MNHEY and SMNVEV (reference sequence). The CDR3 extends over 15 amino acids. CDR3 DNA: TGTGCCAGCAGTTTAGGGACAGGGGAGAGTCAGCCCCAGCATTTT. Amino acid sequence: CASSLGTGESQPQHF.

The J gene is TRBJ1-1, the V gene TRBV6-5; 7 bases are shared with TRBD1. Trimming took 6 bases from V and 6 from J; bases not matched to a gene: 4. This CDR3 has 12 residues. Germline V gene sequence: CDR1 MNHEY, CDR2 SVGAGI. This CDR3 is CASRAGTAEAFF. CDR3 bases: TGTGCCAGCAGAGCCGGGACAGCTGAAGCTTTCTTT.

This rearrangement joins TRBV19 to TRBJ1-4; no reliable D call. Trimming removed 6 bases at V and 7 bases at J, with 9 bases between. The CDR3 runs to 12 residues. Germline values: CDR1 LNHDA, CDR2 SQIVND (reference sequence). The CDR3 is CASRTSAEKLFF. The CDR3 DNA reads as TGTGCCAGTAGAACATCTGCTGAAAAACTGTTTTTT. The full variable domain, rest sourced from reference TRBV19 and TRBJ1-4, is DGGITQSPKYLFRKEGQNVTLSCEQNLNHDAMYWYRQDPGQGLRLIYYSQIVNDFQKGDIAEGYSVSREKKESFPLTVTSAQKNPTAFYLCASRTSAEKLFFGSGTQLSVL.

The rearrangement joins TRBV6-5 to TRBJ2-1; D is ambiguous. CDR1 and CDR2 from the germline V gene are MNHEY and SVGAGI. CDR3 length: 12 amino acids. Trimming pared 5 bases from V and 8 bases from J, leaving 10 bases between. The CDR3: CASSPNLDEQFF. The DNA for the CDR3 is TGTGCCAGCAGTCCTAACCTAGATGAGCAGTTCTTC.